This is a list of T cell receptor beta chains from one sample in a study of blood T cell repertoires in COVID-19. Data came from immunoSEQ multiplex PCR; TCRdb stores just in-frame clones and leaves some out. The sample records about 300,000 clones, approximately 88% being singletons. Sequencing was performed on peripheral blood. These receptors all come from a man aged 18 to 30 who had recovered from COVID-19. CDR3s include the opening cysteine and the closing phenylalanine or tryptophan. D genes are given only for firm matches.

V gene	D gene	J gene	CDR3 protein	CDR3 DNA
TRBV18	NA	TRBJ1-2	CASSPEAGAEGYTF	TGTGCCAGCTCACCAGAGGCGGGGGCGGAGGGCTACACCTTC
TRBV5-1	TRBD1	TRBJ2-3	CASSFGTGKIQYF	TGCGCCAGCAGCTTCGGGACAGGGAAGATACAGTATTTT
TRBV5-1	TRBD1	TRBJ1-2	CASSLVSGGYGYTF	TGCGCCAGCAGCTTGGTATCAGGGGGCTATGGCTACACCTTC
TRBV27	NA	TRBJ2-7	CASSLSRSYEQYF	TGTGCCAGCAGTTTATCTCGCTCCTACGAGCAGTACTTC
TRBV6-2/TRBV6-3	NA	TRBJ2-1	CASSYTADEQFF	TGTGCCAGCAGTTATACAGCGGATGAGCAGTTCTTC
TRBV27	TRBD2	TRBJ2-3	CASKDWGRGEADTQYF	TGTGCCAGCAAGGACTGGGGGAGGGGAGAGGCAGATACGCAGTATTTT
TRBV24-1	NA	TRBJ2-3	CATSDRTGTSTDTQYF	TGTGCCACCAGTGACCGCACCGGGACTTCCACAGATACGCAGTATTTT
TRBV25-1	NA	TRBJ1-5	CASSEGGGSVNQPQHF	TGTGCCAGCAGTGAAGGGGGGGGATCGGTCAATCAGCCCCAGCATTTT
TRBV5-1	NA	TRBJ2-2	CASRGNTGELFF	TGCGCCAGCAGGGGCAATACCGGGGAGCTGTTTTTT
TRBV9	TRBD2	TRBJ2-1	CASSASGRSSYNEQFF	TGTGCCAGCAGCGCAAGCGGGAGGTCCTCCTACAATGAGCAGTTCTTC
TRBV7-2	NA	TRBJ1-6	CASSSDSFGYSPLHF	TGTGCCAGCAGCTCGGACAGTTTCGGGTATTCACCCCTCCACTTT
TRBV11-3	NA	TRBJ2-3	CASSYRPARARVSTDTQYF	TGTGCCAGCAGCTACCGACCTGCCAGGGCCCGGGTTAGCACAGATACGCAGTATTTT
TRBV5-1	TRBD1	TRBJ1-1	CASSLTGANTEAFF	TGCGCCAGCAGCTTGACAGGGGCGAACACTGAAGCTTTCTTT
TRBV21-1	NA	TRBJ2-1	CASLKGASGGANEQFF	TGTGCCAGCCTTAAGGGTGCTAGCGGGGGGGCCAATGAGCAGTTCTTC
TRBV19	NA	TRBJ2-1	CASMVRDNEQFF	TGTGCCAGTATGGTCCGGGACAATGAGCAGTTCTTC
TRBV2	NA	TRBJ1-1	CASSDYSLNTEAFF	TGTGCCAGCAGTGACTACAGCCTGAACACTGAAGCTTTCTTT
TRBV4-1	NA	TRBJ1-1	CASSLSTVSFEAFF	TGCGCCAGCAGCCTAAGTACAGTGAGTTTTGAAGCTTTCTTT
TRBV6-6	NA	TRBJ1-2	CASSSPSSYGYTF	TGTGCCAGCAGTTCCCCCTCGAGCTATGGCTACACCTTC
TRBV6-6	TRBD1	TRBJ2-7	CASIAFDRAAYEQYF	TGTGCCAGCATTGCTTTCGACAGGGCCGCCTACGAGCAGTACTTC
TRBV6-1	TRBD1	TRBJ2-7	CASSERTGALSYEQYF	TGTGCCAGCAGTGAACGGACAGGGGCCCTCTCCTACGAGCAGTACTTC
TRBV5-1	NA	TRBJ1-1	CASSKEGGDTEAFF	TGCGCCAGCAGCAAGGAGGGCGGTGACACTGAAGCTTTCTTT
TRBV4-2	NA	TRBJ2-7	CASSQVSKTRTYEQYF	TGTGCCAGCAGCCAAGTTTCTAAAACCAGGACCTACGAGCAGTACTTC